Shown below are 29 T cell receptor beta chains from a single sample sequenced in a study of cytomegalovirus exposure and HLA in healthy donors. Primers for the PCR totalled 60 Vbeta and 13 Jbeta. TCRdb's table, derived via immunoSEQ multiplex PCR, lists solely in-frame clones and lacks some. The profile shows around 180,000 clones, over 60% of them singletons. Sequencing was performed on PBMCs. The receptors originated from a middle-aged woman in good health and CMV-seronegative.

As for this clone: At one end the junction does not follow the germline gene, possibly because of a read error. The chain carries TRBV7-9 and TRBJ2-1, with TRBD2 matching 12 bases. CDR3 length: 16 residues. CDR1 and CDR2 (germline): SEHNR, FQNEAQ (reference sequence). CDR3 in amino acids: CSSSLSGLAGLDEQFF. CDR3 bases: TGTTCCAGCAGCTTAAGTGGACTAGCGGGATTAGATGAGCAGTTCTTC.

The CDR3 loop reads CASRTGQANQPQHF. The CDR3 DNA sequence: TGTGCCAGTAGAACGGGACAGGCGAATCAGCCCCAGCATTTT. The chain recombines TRBV19 with TRBJ1-5, with TRBD1 matching 8 bases. The V gene's germline CDR1 is LNHDA and CDR2 SQIVND (reference sequence). The J segment lost 4 bases and the V segment lost 6 bases, leaving 5 bases of the junction unmatched. The CDR3 extends over 14 amino acids.

The rearrangement joins TRBV19 to TRBJ2-1; a weak D match, TRBD1 (6 bases). V lost 5 bases to trimming and J lost 5 bases, with 16 bases between them. Looked up from germline, CDR1 is LNHDA and CDR2 is SQIVND (reference sequence). The CDR3 spans 15 residues. CDR3 coding DNA: TGTGCCAGTAGTTTGAACCGGGACAACAACAATGAGCAGTTCTTC. Encoded protein: CASSLNRDNNNEQFF.

This clone appeared a single time. The rearrangement joins TRBV4-3 to TRBJ2-3; a weak D match, TRBD2 (6 bases). Per germline, CDR1 LGHNA and CDR2 YSLEER. The V end lost 0 bases, the J end lost 1 base, and 11 bases lay between the germline ends. The length of the CDR3 is 16 residues. CDR3 DNA sequence: TGCGCCAGCAGCCAAGAATCTTCTAGCGGCACAGATACGCAGTATTTT. Protein sequence: CASSQESSSGTDTQYF.

V gene TRBV9 combines with J gene TRBJ2-2; D may be TRBD2 (6 bases). Per germline, CDR1 SGDLS and CDR2 YYNGEE. The V end was cut by 0 bases, the J end by 4 bases, with 13 bases between. The CDR3 totals 16 residues. Here the CDR3 reads CASSVVGGRTTGELFF. The CDR3 nucleotides read TGTGCCAGCAGCGTAGTAGGAGGGCGGACCACCGGGGAGCTGTTTTTT.

V usage is TRBV5-8 and J usage is TRBJ2-7; 8 bases map to TRBD2. Per the germline V gene, CDR1 is SGHTS and CDR2 is YDEGEE. The CDR3 runs to 16 residues. The ends lost 3 bases at V and 4 bases at J; junction bases unmatched: 12. The CDR3 loop is CASSSRSGRVGYEQYV. The DNA of the CDR3 is TGTGCCAGCAGCTCCCGAAGCGGGAGAGTCGGATACGAGCAGTACGTC.

V is TRBV7-9 and J is TRBJ1-2; D ambiguous. The germline V and J ends were trimmed by 3 bases and 1 base, with 6 bases remaining between them. Germline CDR1 and CDR2: SEHNR and FQNEAQ (reference sequence). The CDR3 length is 13 residues. CDR3: CASSFGINYGYTF. The DNA for the CDR3 is TGTGCCAGCAGCTTCGGGATTAACTATGGCTACACCTTC.

The J gene is TRBJ2-2, the V gene TRBV28, with a weak D call TRBD2 (6 bases). Germline V gene sequence: CDR1 MDHEN, CDR2 SYDVKM. This CDR3 region has 17 residues. V was trimmed by 7 bases and J by 8 bases, leaving 26 bases between them. In DNA, the CDR3 is TGTGCCAGCACCGACCCACAGGTCCGACTAGTAGGGGGGGAGCTGTTTTTT. The encoded protein is CASTDPQVRLVGGELFF.

This chain uses TRBV4-2 with TRBJ2-1; 7 nucleotides align to TRBD1. CDR3 length: 15 amino acids. J lost 12 bases, V lost 1 base, and 12 bases had no gene match. Germline V CDR1 and CDR2: LGHNA, YNFKEQ. The CDR3 protein is CASSQGYDRDHGQFF. The CDR3 DNA is TGTGCCAGCAGCCAAGGTTACGACAGGGACCACGGGCAGTTCTTC.

J is TRBJ2-7 and V is TRBV5-6, with TRBD1 matching 11 bases. The germline gives CDR1 SGHDT, CDR2 YYEEEE. J lost 2 bases, V lost 3 bases, and 1 base had no gene match. The CDR3 covers 14 residues. CDR3 nucleotide sequence: TGTGCCAGCAGCTCGGGACAGGGGGCCTACGAGCAGTACTTC. This sequence encodes CASSSGQGAYEQYF.

A single count supports this clone. V usage is TRBV25-1 and J usage is TRBJ1-3; D not resolved. CDR3 length: 13 residues. Germline CDR1 MGHDK, CDR2 SYGVNS. Trimming removed 4 bases at V and 5 bases at J, with 9 bases between. CDR3 loop: CASSVGVRNTIYF. The DNA of the CDR3 is TGTGCCAGCAGTGTCGGGGTTAGAAACACCATATATTTT. Combining the CDR3 with reference TRBV25-1 and TRBJ1-3 gives the whole variable domain EADIYQTPRYLVIGTGKKITLECSQTMGHDKMYWYQQDPGMELHLIHYSYGVNSTEKGDLSSESTVSRIRTEHFPLTLESARPSHTSQYLCASSVGVRNTIYFGEGSWLTVV.

The table lists this clone with a count of one. The rearrangement uses TRBV27 and TRBJ1-2; no firm D call. Trimming removed 5 bases at V and 6 bases at J, with 13 bases between. The CDR3 is made up of 13 amino acids. Germline V gene lookup returns CDR1 MNHEY and CDR2 SMNVEV (reference sequence). CDR3 in DNA: TGTGCCAGCAGTCTAACGCCCCGGGATGGCTACACCTTC. Protein: CASSLTPRDGYTF.

The chain recombines TRBV4-3 with TRBJ2-5; TRBD1 is a possible D gene (5 bases). The CDR3 has 14 amino acids. Deletions cut 1 base from V and 4 bases from J, with 10 bases between. The germline CDR1 and CDR2 sequences are LGHNA and YSLEER. The CDR3 region has the DNA TGCGCCAGCAGCCAAGGGCTGGGGCCAGAGACCCAGTACTTC. Translation gives CASSQGLGPETQYF.

The chain employs TRBV25-1 and TRBJ2-7, with D perhaps matching TRBD1 (6 bases). V was pared by 8 bases and J by 7 bases, with 21 bases between. The CDR3 has 14 residues. Germline V CDR1 and CDR2: MGHDK, SYGVNS. The CDR3 loop reads CASRASLTGSEQYV. In DNA, the CDR3 is TGTGCCAGCCGGGCCTCCTTGACAGGTTCTGAGCAGTACGTC.

This clone was found a few times. This chain uses TRBV4-3 with TRBJ1-2, with 10 bases matching TRBD1. The V segment lost 5 bases and the J segment 6 bases; nucleotides outside the gene matches: 3. CDR1 is LGHNA, CDR2 YSLEER, per germline. This CDR3 contains 13 residues. DNA for the CDR3: TGCGCCAGCAGCAAGGGACAGGGGAATGGCTACACCTTC. It yields the protein CASSKGQGNGYTF.

The J gene is TRBJ2-2, the V gene TRBV5-4; a weak D match, TRBD2 (6 bases). V dropped 0 bases and J dropped 5 bases, with 11 bases sitting between them. The CDR3 spans 15 residues. The germline V gene has CDR1 SGHNT and CDR2 YYREEE (reference sequence). For the CDR3, the DNA is TGTGCCAGCAGCTTGGCCGTCGGGGGTACCGGGGAGCTGTTTTTT. It yields the protein CASSLAVGGTGELFF.

The V call is TRBV6-6, the J call TRBJ1-5, with 11 positions matching TRBD1. Germline CDR1 and CDR2: MNHNY and SVGAGI (reference sequence). V trimming: 7 bases; J trimming: 4 bases; junction bases outside the gene matches: 6. The CDR3 totals 15 residues. The CDR3 sequence is CASTKGQGENQPQHF. The CDR3 nucleotides read TGTGCCAGCACCAAGGGACAGGGGGAAAATCAGCCCCAGCATTTT.

The J gene is TRBJ1-2, the V gene TRBV27, with 9 nucleotides matching TRBD1. CDR1 and CDR2 from the germline V gene are MNHEY and SMNVEV (reference sequence). Trimming took 5 bases from V and 2 from J; bases not matched to a gene: 6. This CDR3 contains 15 residues. The chain's CDR3 is CASSRTGVWNYGYTF. CDR3 DNA: TGTGCCAGCAGTAGGACAGGGGTATGGAACTATGGCTACACCTTC.

The chain combines TRBV6-1 with TRBJ1-2, with D unresolved. Trimming removed 3 bases from V and 4 bases from J, with 12 bases in between. The CDR3 consists of 14 residues. In germline, CDR1 is MNHNS, CDR2 SASEGT. CDR3: CASSDKTKGYGYTF. The CDR3 coding sequence is TGTGCCAGCAGTGATAAGACTAAGGGCTATGGCTACACCTTC.

The chain employs TRBV6-1 and TRBJ2-1, with D perhaps matching TRBD1 (6 bases). The germline V gene encodes CDR1 MNHNS and CDR2 SASEGT. The V end lost 6 bases, the J end lost 4 bases, and 13 bases lay between the germline ends. This CDR3 region has 14 residues. The CDR3 loop reads CASSQQGNYNEQFF. The CDR3 coding sequence is TGTGCCAGCAGCCAACAGGGAAATTACAATGAGCAGTTCTTC.

Regarding this clone: Different DNA sequences within this sample yield the same CDR3. The V and J genes are TRBV30 and TRBJ1-3; D might be TRBD1 (5 bases). V lost 5 bases and J 9 bases, leaving 17 bases between the germline ends. Per germline, CDR1 GTSNPN and CDR2 SVGIG (reference sequence). The CDR3 totals 13 residues. Here the CDR3 DNA reads TGTGCCTGGGGCGGGACGCGCAGAGGCACCATATATTTT. It is translated as CAWGGTRRGTIYF.

This rearrangement joins TRBV27 to TRBJ1-4; 7 bases agree with TRBD1. V dropped 4 bases and J dropped 7; count of bases not matched to a gene: 15. CDR1 is MNHEY and CDR2 is SMNVEV in the germline V gene (reference sequence). The CDR3 sequence is 17 residues long. This chain's CDR3 is CASSSSSSGGTGEKLFF. The CDR3, as DNA: TGTGCCAGCAGTTCCTCGTCCTCAGGGGGAACGGGTGAAAAACTGTTTTTT. Using reference TRBV27 and TRBJ1-4 for the parts outside the CDR3, the full variable domain is EAQVTQNPRYLITVTGKKLTVTCSQNMNHEYMSWYRQDPGLGLRQIYYSMNVEVTDKGDVPEGYKVSRKEKRNFPLILESPSPNQTSLYFCASSSSSSGGTGEKLFFGSGTQLSVL.

This clone was observed once. The chain is built from TRBV4-3 and TRBJ1-2; no clear D gene. V was cut by 4 bases and J by 4 bases, with 4 bases left in between. The CDR3 totals 11 residues. Germline V lookup: CDR1 LGHNA, CDR2 YSLEER. In nucleotides, the CDR3 is TGCGCCAGCAGCCTCAGCTATGGCTACACCTTC. It is translated as CASSLSYGYTF.

V and J are TRBV6-1 and TRBJ1-2; possibly TRBD1 for D (5 bases). The length of the CDR3 is 16 residues. Germline V gene data show CDR1 as MNHNS and CDR2 as SASEGT. Trimming pared 4 bases from V and 5 bases from J, leaving 20 bases between. In DNA, the CDR3 is TGTGCCAGCAGTGTCGCCTCCCTAGGGGATGGGTATGGCTACACCTTC. This translates into CASSVASLGDGYGYTF.

This chain uses TRBV5-5 with TRBJ1-1, with D hard to call. The CDR3 is 15 amino acids. Trimming took 5 bases from V and 4 from J, leaving 18 bases between them. Germline V gene lookup returns CDR1 SGHKS and CDR2 YYEKEE (reference sequence). The CDR3 DNA sequence: TGTGCCAGCAGGGCGGACTACTCGAAGACCACTGAAGCTTTCTTT. This gives the protein CASRADYSKTTEAFF.

The rearrangement joins TRBV13 to TRBJ2-1; the D gene is possibly TRBD2 (5 bases). The CDR3 is made up of 14 amino acids. The germline V gene has CDR1 PRHDT and CDR2 FYEKMQ (reference sequence). Trimming took off 5 bases at V and 5 bases at J, with 13 bases between the two ends. CDR3 residues: CASSPWGEDNEQFF. CDR3 nucleotide sequence: TGTGCCAGCAGCCCCTGGGGAGAAGACAATGAGCAGTTCTTC.

The chain has TRBV7-9 and TRBJ1-1; the D is unclear. The CDR3 spans 13 residues. The germline gives CDR1 SEHNR, CDR2 FQNEAQ (reference sequence). V lost 1 base and J lost 5, with 8 bases in between. CDR3 protein: CASSLERETEAFF. The CDR3 DNA sequence: TGTGCCAGCAGCTTAGAACGGGAGACTGAAGCTTTCTTT.

The chain combines TRBV6-5 with TRBJ2-2; 7 positions match TRBD1. CDR1 MNHEY and CDR2 SVGAGI come from the germline V gene. J gave up 5 bases and V 4 bases, and 4 bases lay outside the gene matches. This CDR3 has 14 residues. The CDR3 loop reads CASSSGTETGELFF. The CDR3 bases are TGTGCCAGCAGTTCCGGGACAGAAACCGGGGAGCTGTTTTTT.

This clone was observed once. The V gene is TRBV4-3, the J gene TRBJ2-3; TRBD2 is a possible D gene (5 bases). V shed 1 base and J shed 5 bases, with 13 bases lying between them. CDR1 and CDR2 from the germline V gene are LGHNA and YSLEER. This CDR3 has 15 amino acids. The CDR3 region has the DNA TGCGCCAGCAGCCAAGTCGGCAGCGGAATAGATACGCAGTATTTT. Translation: CASSQVGSGIDTQYF.